The 16 T cell receptor beta chains listed next were all sequenced from one sample in a study of blood T cell repertoires in COVID-19. Data came from immunoSEQ multiplex PCR; TCRdb stores just in-frame clones and leaves some out. This sample has roughly 310,000 clones, with about 90% found just once. Material: peripheral blood. These receptors were taken from a woman in her thirties with COVID-19, enrolled during active disease.

This chain connects TRBV27 to TRBJ2-4; D is possibly TRBD1 (5 bases). V was pared by 5 bases and J by 9 bases, with 17 bases between. Germline lookup yields CDR1 MNHEY and CDR2 SMNVEV (reference sequence). The CDR3 is 14 residues long. CDR3 sequence reads: CASSRVAGPFIQYF. As DNA, the CDR3 is TGTGCCAGCAGTCGGGTGGCAGGGCCATTCATTCAGTACTTC.

The rearrangement joins TRBV19 to TRBJ1-6; the D is unclear. The CDR3 has 13 amino acids. Per germline, CDR1 LNHDA and CDR2 SQIVND (reference sequence). Trimming left V 4 bases short and J 11 bases short, with 12 bases between. CDR3 sequence reads: CASSNHPGAPLHF. Here the CDR3 DNA reads TGTGCCAGTAGTAATCATCCGGGAGCACCCCTCCACTTT.

The V and J genes are TRBV6-5 and TRBJ2-3; the match to TRBD2 covers 9 bases. V dropped 8 bases and J dropped 3; count of bases not matched to a gene: 6. The CDR3 loop spans 14 amino acids. The V gene's germline CDR1 is MNHEY and CDR2 SVGAGI. CDR3 protein: CASGGGRGTDTQYF. The CDR3 bases are TGTGCCAGCGGGGGCGGGAGGGGTACAGATACGCAGTATTTT.

The V call is TRBV5-4, the J call TRBJ1-4; TRBD1 aligns across 9 bases. Germline assignment: CDR1 SGHNT and CDR2 YYREEE (reference sequence). J lost 0 bases, V lost 4 bases, and 10 bases had no gene match. The CDR3 has 18 amino acids. CDR3 region: CASSQDRGYKATNEKLFF. DNA for the CDR3: TGTGCCAGCAGCCAAGACAGGGGGTATAAAGCAACTAATGAAAAACTGTTTTTT.

This clone was detected once. The rearrangement links TRBV6-6 to TRBJ2-7; 9 nucleotides align to TRBD1. CDR3 length equals 15 residues. V was pared by 5 bases and J by 2 bases, with 7 bases of the junction left unmatched. CDR1 and CDR2 from the germline V gene are MNHNY and SVGAGI (reference sequence). The CDR3 coding sequence is TGTGCCAGCAGTCCCCCGGGACAGGGCACCTACGAGCAGTACTTC. It is translated as CASSPPGQGTYEQYF.

The V and J genes are TRBV6-2 or TRBV6-3 and TRBJ1-2, with 12 nucleotides matching TRBD1. Germline CDR1 reads MNHEY; CDR2 reads SVGEGT. V shed 5 bases and J 1 base; nucleotides not matched to a gene: 11. CDR3 size: 18 residues. The CDR3 DNA follows: TGTGCCAGCAGTACCAGCCGGGACAGGGGGCGTGGTAACTATGGCTACACCTTC. Its translation: CASSTSRDRGRGNYGYTF.

The genes are TRBV25-1 and TRBJ2-1; TRBD2 matches 10 bases. The J segment lost 5 bases and the V segment lost 1 base, leaving 5 bases of the junction unmatched. The V gene's germline CDR1 is MGHDK and CDR2 SYGVNS. The CDR3 spans 16 residues. CDR3 sequence (DNA): TGTGCCAGCAGTGAATGGTGGACTAGCGGAAACAATGAGCAGTTCTTC. It is translated as CASSEWWTSGNNEQFF.

The gene calls are TRBV4-2 and TRBJ2-3, with TRBD2 matching 12 bases. The CDR3 has 18 residues. Germline V CDR1 and CDR2: LGHNA, YNFKEQ. With V trimmed by 5 bases and J by 4 bases, 13 bases remained unmatched. The CDR3 nucleotides read TGTGCCAGCAGCTTTCAACCGACTAGCGGGAGTGGGGCAGATACGCAGTATTTT. This translates into CASSFQPTSGSGADTQYF.

Remarks on this clone: Other DNA sequences in this sample translate to the same CDR3. The V call is TRBV30, the J call TRBJ1-1, with D perhaps matching TRBD1 (6 bases). V was clipped by 0 bases and J by 2 bases, with 7 bases between them. The CDR3 sequence is 13 residues long. The germline CDR1 and CDR2 sequences are GTSNPN and SVGIG (reference sequence). The CDR3 reads CAWSVQGNTEAFF. CDR3 nucleotide sequence: TGTGCCTGGAGTGTACAGGGCAACACTGAAGCTTTCTTT.

The rearrangement uses TRBV5-1 and TRBJ2-3, with TRBD2 matching 11 bases. After removal of 2 bases from V and 0 bases from J, the junction contained 8 bases not matched to a gene. Per germline, CDR1 SGHRS and CDR2 YFSETQ. The CDR3 sequence is 18 residues long. The CDR3 sequence is CASSFRTGTSGSTDTQYF. As DNA, the CDR3 is TGCGCCAGCAGCTTCAGGACCGGGACTAGCGGAAGCACAGATACGCAGTATTTT.

CDR3 in DNA: TGTGCCAGCAGCCTCGGACTAGCACGAGAGCAGTACTTC. Protein product: CASSLGLAREQYF. V usage is TRBV7-2 and J usage is TRBJ2-7; 8 bases line up with TRBD2. The junction had 7 bases not matched to a gene; V was cut back by 5 bases and J by 7 bases. Per the germline V gene, CDR1 is SGHTA and CDR2 is FQGNSA. CDR3 length: 13 residues.

The J gene is TRBJ1-1, the V gene TRBV6-5, with a tentative D call TRBD1 (6 bases). V was clipped by 6 bases and J by 0 bases, with 11 bases between them. Germline V gene lookup returns CDR1 MNHEY and CDR2 SVGAGI. This CDR3 contains 14 residues. In DNA form, the CDR3 reads TGTGCCAGCAGCGACAGGAATATGAACACTGAAGCTTTCTTT. Translating it yields CASSDRNMNTEAFF.

The chain employs TRBV30 and TRBJ1-2, with D perhaps TRBD1 (6 bases). Per germline, CDR1 GTSNPN and CDR2 SVGIG (reference sequence). The CDR3 covers 12 residues. Trimming stripped 3 bases from V and 2 bases from J, with 7 bases between. The CDR3 region has the DNA TGTGCCTGGAGGGACAGAAACTATGGCTACACCTTC. Amino acids: CAWRDRNYGYTF.

The J gene is TRBJ2-1, the V gene TRBV27; D is possibly TRBD2 (6 bases). CDR1 is MNHEY, CDR2 SMNVEV, per germline (reference sequence). The CDR3 is 14 amino acids. Trimming took 8 bases from V and 7 from J, leaving 18 bases between them. The CDR3 here is CASQGGFHGNEQFF. CDR3 DNA sequence: TGTGCCAGCCAGGGAGGATTCCATGGGAATGAGCAGTTCTTC.

CDR3: CASSRSGSYEQYF. The CDR3 nucleotides read TGTGCCAGCAGCCGAAGCGGGAGCTACGAGCAGTACTTC. This chain uses TRBV7-9 with TRBJ2-7; 8 bases fit TRBD2. V gave up 5 bases and J gave up 3 bases; unmatched junction bases: 3. CDR1 and CDR2 (germline): SEHNR, FQNEAQ (reference sequence). This CDR3 has 13 amino acids.

This chain uses TRBV25-1 with TRBJ2-5; 12 bases map to TRBD2. Germline assignment: CDR1 MGHDK and CDR2 SYGVNS. V shed 3 bases, J shed 5 bases, and the junction held 4 bases outside the gene matches. This CDR3 has 15 residues. The CDR3 loop reads CASSDGLAGWETQYF. The DNA for the CDR3 is TGTGCCAGCAGTGACGGACTAGCGGGATGGGAGACCCAGTACTTC.